The sequence of this T cell receptor (beta chain) was determined in a study of alternative splicing in chronic myeloid leukemia remission (dated by TCRdb to about 2020). For the wider study: RNA sequencing was used to profile peripheral blood from chronic-phase CML patients at diagnosis and at remission, and the results were compared with those from healthy donors. The RESIST (imatinib), ENESTxtnd (nilotinib) and PINNACLE (nilotinib plus pegylated interferon) trials supplied under 10 diagnostic specimens along with matched remission specimens. The median age was about 55 years at diagnosis, about 60 at remission and less than 40 for the healthy controls. For the trials, the diagnostic specimens consisted of total leukocytes from peripheral blood that had been collected in EDTA. Nine CML samples, seven diagnostic and two matched remission, were obtained from the French Persistem study. In terms of female/male counts, the diagnosis samples were 11/5, the remission samples were 8/3 and the controls were 2/4. Trizol was used to extract total RNA from peripheral blood mononuclear cells of diagnosis, remission and control samples.

What the research found in general, with its limitations: Blood cell composition differed strongly by timepoint, shifting from myeloid progenitor enrichment at diagnosis to mature lymphoid enrichment at remission. At remission, blood cell composition had been reconfigured so that it resembled normal controls enriched in lymphoid cells.

The library was produced with bulk RNA-seq. The TruSeq Stranded RNA sample prep kit was used to generate libraries of poly-A-enriched mRNA from an input of about 1 ug total RNA. Paired-end sequencing was performed on a HiSeq 2500, with each sample sequenced in triplicate. Each mate in the RNA-seq data had a read length of 125 nucleotides. The paper's data handling went like this. Reads were trimmed and aligned to hg38 using STAR v2.7, and quality control was performed with FASTQC, RSeQC and multiqc. Salmon 0.14.1 was used to quantify gene expression levels as transcripts per million (TPM). Principal component analysis suggested that transcriptomic profiles were not driven by trial, library batch, sequencing batch, treatment regimen or sex. After the reads were reprocessed by TCRdb, one entry was made per CDR3 protein sequence, with no DNA. The V and J calls were determined by TCRdb, not by the authors. This sample holds several hundred distinct CDR3 sequences; roughly 97% were observed only once. Roughly 3.5% of the sample is in the top ten clones.

This sample's time point label indicates: chronic-phase CML before TKI therapy (screening/day 1). Roughly 15 CML patients were included in the patient cohort, and matched post-remission samples were retrieved for a subset of these patients. The CDR3 covers 16 residues, taking in both the cysteine and the phenylalanine. DNA for this receptor is not on file. From the germline V gene, CDR1 is WSHSY and CDR2 is SAAADI. As to this clonotype: Its recognized antigen is unknown.

This chain is built from TRBV10-2 and TRBJ2-1. The clonotype comes from an adult with chronic myeloid leukemia. Sample: PBMCs or total blood leukocytes (not recorded which), taken at diagnosis. This receptor has the CDR3 CASSALLQGSDNEQFF.